Shown below are 20 T cell receptor beta chains from a single sample sequenced in a study of T cells after yellow fever vaccination (dated by TCRdb to 2018 to 2020). This specimen's treatment or condition label, per the study, means: live attenuated yellow fever vaccine strain. Libraries were constructed by 5' RACE. Sequencing instrument: Illumina HiSeq 2500. TCRdb passed the public sequencing reads through fastp at Q25 and MiXCR, retaining productive beta sequences. For every CDR3 protein sequence, its rows merge into one entry that carries the most common genes and DNA. The sample has approximately 550,000 distinct CDR3 sequences on record, about 13% of them singletons. The ten largest clonotypes hold around 15% of the sample. The sequencing used PBMCs, collected on the day of the yellow fever booster vaccination. These receptors were obtained from a man younger than 45 who received the YFV17D yellow fever vaccine.

This sequence joins TRBV27 and TRBJ2-7; 8 positions agree with TRBD2. The J segment lost 2 bases and the V segment lost 7 bases, leaving 10 bases of the junction unmatched. Germline CDR1 reads MNHEY; CDR2 reads SMNVEV (reference sequence). This CDR3 is built from 15 residues. The CDR3 DNA is TGTGCCAGCAAACTTCTGGGACTAGGGACCTACGAGCAGTACTTC. Encoded protein: CASKLLGLGTYEQYF.

This chain connects TRBV7-6 to TRBJ2-5, with 7 bases matching TRBD1. With V trimmed by 5 bases and J by 1 base, 7 bases remained unmatched. The germline CDR1 and CDR2 sequences are SGHVS and FNYEAQ. This CDR3 has 15 amino acids. CDR3 residues: CASSVQTGPQETQYF. CDR3 bases: TGTGCCAGCAGCGTACAGACAGGGCCCCAAGAGACCCAGTACTTC.

This clonotype has just a few counts. The chain recombines TRBV5-1 with TRBJ2-7; 8 bases line up with TRBD1. Germline lookup yields CDR1 SGHRS and CDR2 YFSETQ. This CDR3 has 15 residues. V trimming: 0 bases; J trimming: 4 bases; junction bases outside the gene matches: 6. CDR3 nucleotide sequence: TGCGCCAGCAGCTTGGGCGGACAGGGATGGTACGAGCAGTACTTC. Protein: CASSLGGQGWYEQYF.

V gene TRBV6-1 combines with J gene TRBJ2-1, with 7 bases identical to TRBD1. This CDR3 spans 14 amino acids. Germline values: CDR1 MNHNS, CDR2 SASEGT. V shed 5 bases, J shed 4 bases, and the junction held 5 bases outside the gene matches. This chain's CDR3 is CASSTRDRYNEQFF. The CDR3 DNA reads TGTGCCAGCAGTACCCGGGACAGATACAATGAGCAGTTCTTC.

CDR3 sequence reads: CSATRSGGSTGELFF. DNA for the CDR3: TGCAGTGCCACGAGATCCGGGGGTAGTACCGGGGAGCTGTTTTTT. The chain is built from TRBV20-1 and TRBJ2-2; maybe TRBD2 (6 bases). Germline CDR1 and CDR2: DFQATT and SNEGSKA (reference sequence). This CDR3 has 15 residues. V shed 6 bases and J shed 5 bases, with 19 bases lying between them.

This chain connects TRBV7-9 to TRBJ2-7; maybe TRBD1 (5 bases). From germline, CDR1 is SEHNR and CDR2 FQNEAQ (reference sequence). There are 13 residues in the CDR3. The germline V and J ends were trimmed by 7 bases and 4 bases, with 14 bases remaining between them. The DNA of the CDR3 is TGTGCCAGCACCCCTATGCAGGGTTACGAGCAGTACTTC. Encoded protein: CASTPMQGYEQYF.

This clonotype came up a few times. The V gene is TRBV20-1, the J gene TRBJ2-3, with 9 bases matching TRBD1. Germline CDR1 reads DFQATT; CDR2 reads SNEGSKA (reference sequence). The CDR3 consists of 13 residues. The ends lost 3 bases at V and 6 bases at J; junction bases unmatched: 4. DNA of the CDR3: TGCAGTGCTAGGCGGGACAGGGCGGATACGCAGTATTTT. Translated: CSARRDRADTQYF.

The sample holds a few counts of this clonotype. The genes are TRBV20-1 and TRBJ1-6; 7 positions match TRBD1. CDR3 length equals 16 residues. J gave up 8 bases and V 0 bases, and 10 bases lay outside the gene matches. The germline V gene encodes CDR1 DFQATT and CDR2 SNEGSKA (reference sequence). This CDR3 reads CSARDSGTARDSPLHF. The CDR3 DNA reads as TGCAGTGCTAGAGACTCCGGGACAGCAAGGGATTCACCCCTCCACTTT.

The CDR3 DNA reads as TGTGCCAGCAGCTTAGGGGGACTAGCGGGAGTAGGCGAGCAGTACTTC. This sequence encodes CASSLGGLAGVGEQYF. The rearrangement links TRBV7-2 to TRBJ2-7, with 14 bases that match TRBD2. The CDR3 covers 16 residues. The germline V gene has CDR1 SGHTA and CDR2 FQGNSA. V dropped 1 base and J dropped 6; count of bases not matched to a gene: 5.

The DNA for the CDR3 is TGTGCCAGCAGCCAAGAAGGGGCGGGGAGCTCCGAGCAGTACTTC. This codes for CASSQEGAGSSEQYF. This chain links TRBV3-1 with TRBJ2-7; a weak D match, TRBD2 (6 bases). Germline CDR1 and CDR2: LGHDT and YNNKEL (reference sequence). The length of the CDR3 is 15 residues. The V end lost 0 bases, the J end lost 6 bases, and 15 bases lay between the germline ends.

J is TRBJ1-1 and V is TRBV29-1, with D perhaps matching TRBD1 (5 bases). V lost 7 bases and J 0 bases, leaving 18 bases between the germline ends. The CDR3 runs 15 residues. Germline V gives CDR1 SQVTM, CDR2 ANQGSEA. CDR3 amino acids: CSAGAEGNLNTEAFF. Here the CDR3 DNA reads TGCAGCGCCGGGGCTGAGGGCAACTTGAACACTGAAGCTTTCTTT.

The chain joins TRBV7-9 to TRBJ2-1, with 10 bases matching TRBD2. The germline V gene has CDR1 SEHNR and CDR2 FQNEAQ (reference sequence). J gave up 9 bases and V 2 bases, and 7 bases lay outside the gene matches. This CDR3 is 15 amino acids long. This CDR3 reads CASSLRLAGELEQFF. In nucleotides, the CDR3 is TGTGCCAGCAGCTTACGTCTAGCGGGAGAGCTTGAGCAGTTCTTC.

This clonotype was seen more than once but under ten times. The rearrangement uses TRBV5-1 and TRBJ2-3; 8 bases map to TRBD2. The CDR3 runs 16 residues. Trimming took 4 bases from V and 3 from J; bases not matched to a gene: 10. Germline-derived CDR1 and CDR2 are SGHRS and YFSETQ. The CDR3 region is CASSPLTSVGTDTQYF. The CDR3 nucleotides are TGCGCCAGCAGCCCCCTGACTAGCGTCGGGACAGATACGCAGTATTTT.

This chain uses TRBV28 with TRBJ2-7; 10 bases are shared with TRBD1. The J segment lost 3 bases and the V segment lost 5 bases, leaving 7 bases of the junction unmatched. The CDR3 contains 15 residues. The germline gives CDR1 MDHEN, CDR2 SYDVKM. This chain's CDR3 is CASSETGTGVYEQYF. CDR3 bases: TGTGCCAGCAGTGAAACCGGGACAGGGGTCTACGAGCAGTACTTC. Using reference TRBV28 and TRBJ2-7 for the parts outside the CDR3, the full variable domain is DVKVTQSSRYLVKRTGEKVFLECVQDMDHENMFWYRQDPGLGLRLIYFSYDVKMKEKGDIPEGYSVSREKKERFSLILESASTNQTSMYLCASSETGTGVYEQYFGPGTRLTVT.

This clonotype was found a few times. The rearrangement uses TRBV3-1 and TRBJ2-1; D is undetermined. The V and J ends lost 2 bases and 5 bases respectively, with 7 bases between them. The CDR3 is 13 amino acids. Germline V gene sequence: CDR1 LGHDT, CDR2 YNNKEL (reference sequence). In DNA form, the CDR3 reads TGTGCCAGCAGCCAACTATCCGACAATGAGCAGTTCTTC. Protein product: CASSQLSDNEQFF.

The V gene is TRBV7-8, the J gene TRBJ2-7, with D possibly being TRBD2 (5 bases). The V gene's germline CDR1 is SGHVS and CDR2 FQNEAQ. The CDR3 is 14 amino acids. V gave up 5 bases and J gave up 3 bases, with 14 bases separating them. DNA for the CDR3: TGTGCCAGCAGCCCTAGTCCCGGACTCTACGAGCAGTACTTC. Protein sequence: CASSPSPGLYEQYF.

This clonotype appeared many times. This sequence joins TRBV9 and TRBJ2-1; 12 bases are shared with TRBD2. The length of the CDR3 is 14 residues. V lost 4 bases and J lost 8; bases outside the gene matches: 4. Germline V lookup: CDR1 SGDLS, CDR2 YYNGEE. CDR3 region: CASSPSGREDEQFF. CDR3 bases: TGTGCCAGCAGCCCTAGCGGGAGGGAGGATGAGCAGTTCTTC.

This clonotype was seen a handful of times. This rearrangement joins TRBV20-1 to TRBJ2-3; D is ambiguous. CDR3 length: 11 amino acids. V gave up 6 bases and J gave up 6 bases, with 10 bases separating them. CDR1 is DFQATT, CDR2 SNEGSKA, per germline (reference sequence). CDR3 loop: CSATGFDTQYF. Here the CDR3 DNA reads TGCAGTGCCACTGGCTTTGATACGCAGTATTTT.

This chain connects TRBV6-5 to TRBJ2-1; D gene ambiguous. There are 12 residues in the CDR3. V lost 5 bases to trimming and J lost 10 bases, with 12 bases between them. Germline V CDR1 and CDR2: MNHEY, SVGAGI. CDR3 nucleotides: TGTGCCAGCAGTCCCGTAACCGGGGAGCAGTTCTTC. Translated: CASSPVTGEQFF.

This clonotype was detected a few times. This chain joins TRBV12-3 or TRBV12-4 and TRBJ2-7; D uncertain. Trimming removed 2 bases at V and 1 base at J, with 6 bases between. The CDR3 covers 13 residues. CDR3 protein: CASSLRHSYEQYF. The CDR3, as DNA: TGTGCCAGCAGTTTACGACATTCCTACGAGCAGTACTTC.